The 5 T cell receptor beta chains below come from one sample, sequenced in a study of CD8 T cells in ankylosing spondylitis. TCRdb reprocessed the 5' RACE reads with MiXCR, giving one entry per CDR3 protein. This sample has roughly 30,000 distinct CDR3 sequences, with approximately 28% found just once. The sequencing input was synovial fluid, either unsorted or a sorted T cell fraction (not recorded which). These receptors all come from a male donor with ankylosing spondylitis.

The rearrangement uses TRBV6-2 or TRBV6-3 and TRBJ1-1; D is uncertain. Per germline, CDR1 MNHEY and CDR2 SVGEGT. The CDR3 has 14 amino acids. The V gene lost 5 bases and the J gene lost 0 bases, with 10 bases spanning the gap. This CDR3 is CASSLQVLNTEAFF. CDR3 nucleotide sequence: TGTGCCAGCAGTCTCCAGGTCCTGAACACTGAAGCTTTCTTT.

This rearrangement joins TRBV5-6 to TRBJ1-1; no firm D call. V shed 1 base and J shed 6 bases, with 7 bases lying between them. The germline V gene has CDR1 SGHDT and CDR2 YYEEEE. This CDR3 contains 12 residues. The CDR3 sequence is CASSLRRSEAFF. CDR3 nucleotides: TGTGCCAGCAGCTTGCGACGGTCTGAAGCTTTCTTT.

This sequence joins TRBV6-2 or TRBV6-3 and TRBJ2-7; D gene uncertain. The CDR3 loop spans 12 amino acids. V dropped 0 bases and J dropped 6 bases, with 6 bases sitting between them. The germline V gene has CDR1 MNHEY and CDR2 SVGEGT. CDR3 in amino acids: CASSYSLREQYV. CDR3 DNA sequence: TGTGCCAGCAGTTACTCTCTACGCGAGCAGTACGTC.

In its sample, this clonotype was seen many times. The chain recombines TRBV20-1 with TRBJ1-2, with 8 bases identical to TRBD1. In germline, CDR1 is DFQATT, CDR2 SNEGSKA (reference sequence). CDR3 size: 17 residues. J lost 5 bases, V lost 0 bases, and 14 bases had no gene match. The CDR3 nucleotides are TGCAGTGCTAGAGATGGACAGGGAGCTCGGATGGGATATGGCTACACCTTC. The encoded protein is CSARDGQGARMGYGYTF.

This clonotype occurred a few times. This rearrangement joins TRBV11-2 to TRBJ2-5; TRBD2 matches 9 bases. The CDR3 totals 17 residues. Losses at the gene ends were 5 bases for V and 4 bases for J; bases not matched to a gene: 14. Germline V gives CDR1 SGHAT, CDR2 FQNNGV. CDR3 amino acids: CASSNGPSGSGRETQYF. The CDR3 DNA is TGTGCCAGCAGCAACGGTCCCTCCGGTAGCGGGAGAGAGACCCAGTACTTC.